The 17 T cell receptor beta chains in this list originate from one sample, sequenced in a study of T cells in women clearing cervical HPV infection. Sequencing was performed with immunoSEQ multiplex PCR; in TCRdb, only in-frame clones are kept and a portion is missing. In total, the table holds 15,000 to 20,000 clones. The sample taken for sequencing was blood buffy coat. These receptors originate from a woman between 18 and 75 years old with a cervical HPV16 infection that either progressed to CIN3+ or cleared (not recorded which).

CDR3 DNA, as far as it was read: TGCGCCAGCAGCAACCAGGGGAACACTGAA. This translates into CASSNQGNTE. The entire CDR3 protein is CASSNQGNTEAFF. The chain employs TRBV10-2 and TRBJ1-1; tentatively, D is TRBD1 (5 bases). The read gets to within 3 residues of the CDR3 end, and the germline J gene fills in the rest. Germline lookup yields CDR1 WSHSY and CDR2 SAAADI. Deletions cut 6 bases from V and 1 base from J, with 9 bases between. The CDR3 consists of 13 residues.

The sequenced CDR3 bases are TGTGCCAGCAGCTTTGGTGCAGGGTCACACACCGGGGAG. Translation gives CASSFGAGSHTGE. The CDR3 in full is CASSFGAGSHTGELFF. V is TRBV7-8 and J is TRBJ2-2; maybe TRBD1 (5 bases). Read sequence stops 3 residues before the CDR3 end, and the germline J gene provides the missing end. Germline V gene sequence: CDR1 SGHVS, CDR2 FQNEAQ. CDR3 length equals 16 residues. The V and J ends lost 3 bases and 3 bases respectively, with 14 bases between them. The full variable domain, its missing parts supplied by reference TRBV7-8 and TRBJ2-2, is GAGVSQSPRYKVAKRGQDVALRCDPISGHVSLFWYQQALGQGPEFLTYFQNEAQLDKSGLPSDRFFAERPEGSVSTLKIQRTQQEDSAVYLCASSFGAGSHTGELFFGEGSRLTVL.

With respect to this clone: The read stops 3 residues short of the end of the CDR3; the missing end is completed from the germline J gene. The rearrangement uses TRBV30 and TRBJ2-7, with D unclear. Per germline, CDR1 GTSNPN and CDR2 SVGIG (reference sequence). With 0 bases removed from V and 6 bases from J, the gap between germline ends came to 9 bases. The CDR3 consists of 12 residues. The CDR3 spells CAWSVLAGEQYF. The covered CDR3 bases are TGTGCCTGGAGTGTACTGGCAGGCGAG.

To note about this clone: The CDR3 goes on 3 residues after the read ends, and that part is filled in from the germline J gene. The chain uses TRBV5-1 and TRBJ2-1, with 10 bases aligning to TRBD2. Trimming removed 0 bases from V and 8 bases from J; junction bases left unmatched: 2. The length of the CDR3 is 14 residues. CDR1 is SGHRS, CDR2 YFSETQ, per germline. The DNA read from the CDR3 is TGCGCCAGCAGCTTGGCCGGGACTAGCGATGAG. Its translation is CASSLAGTSDE. The CDR3, in full, reads CASSLAGTSDEQFF.

Comments on this clone: The read ends 3 residues shy of where the CDR3 ends; the end is completed using the germline J gene. The rearrangement joins TRBV20-1 to TRBJ2-1; D is uncertain. The CDR3 is 13 residues long. V lost 0 bases and J lost 3, with 6 bases in between. Germline assignment: CDR1 DFQATT and CDR2 SNEGSKA (reference sequence). The sequenced CDR3 bases are TGCAGTGCTAGAGATCCACTCTACAATGAG. Protein sequence: CSARDPLYNE. The CDR3 in its entirety is CSARDPLYNEQFF.

A remark on this clone: The sequence runs out 3 residues before the end of the CDR3; the remainder is reconstructed from the germline J gene. The chain joins TRBV28 to TRBJ2-2, with a possible D match to TRBD2 (6 bases). The CDR3 runs 14 residues. V was pared by 6 bases and J by 8 bases, with 16 bases between. Looked up from germline, CDR1 is MDHEN and CDR2 is SYDVKM. The CDR3 protein is CASRGSGDWGELFF. The covered CDR3 bases are TGTGCCAGCAGGGGTTCGGGGGATTGGGGGGAG.

CDR3 DNA, as far as it was read: TGTGCCAGCAGCTATTTTCAGGGGGCGGGTACTGAA. This sequence encodes CASSYFQGAGTE. The whole CDR3 sequence is CASSYFQGAGTEAFF. The chain employs TRBV11-2 and TRBJ1-1; the match to TRBD1 covers 8 bases. The sequenced fragment ends 3 residues before the CDR3 boundary, so the rest is inferred from the germline J gene. The germline gives CDR1 SGHAT, CDR2 FQNNGV. J lost 5 bases, V lost 4 bases, and 9 bases had no gene match. The CDR3 runs to 15 residues. The complete variable domain, with remaining parts taken from reference TRBV11-2 and TRBJ1-1, reads EAGVAQSPRYKIIEKRQSVAFWCNPISGHATLYWYQQILGQGPKLLIQFQNNGVVDDSQLPKDRFSAERLKGVDSTLKIQPAKLEDSAVYLCASSYFQGAGTEAFFGQGTRLTVV.

A remark on this clone: The read ends 3 residues shy of where the CDR3 ends; the end is completed using the germline J gene. This chain joins TRBV30 and TRBJ1-5; TRBD1 matches 12 bases. Germline V lookup: CDR1 GTSNPN, CDR2 SVGIG (reference sequence). Trimming at V came to 3 bases and at J to 2 bases, leaving 17 bases not matched to a gene. CDR3 length: 20 residues. The CDR3 here is CAWRDKERDRGRVGNQPQHF. CDR3 bases read: TGTGCCTGGAGGGACAAGGAGCGGGACAGGGGGCGAGTGGGCAATCAGCCC. The full variable domain, rest sourced from reference TRBV30 and TRBJ1-5, is SQTIHQWPATLVQPVGSPLSLECTVEGTSNPNLYWYRQAAGRGLQLLFYSVGIGQISSEVPQNLSASRPQDRQFILSSKKLLLSDSGFYLCAWRDKERDRGRVGNQPQHFGDGTRLSIL.

The CDR3 loop reads CASSGGGGAVIQYF. The CDR3 bases that were read are TGTGCCAGCAGTGGAGGAGGGGGCGCCGTCATT. This sequence joins TRBV2 and TRBJ2-4; perhaps TRBD1 as D (7 bases). The CDR3 end is not reached by the read, which stops 3 residues before it; the germline J gene fills it in. This CDR3 is 14 amino acids long. The V end was cut by 4 bases, the J end by 9 bases, with 16 bases between. The V gene's germline CDR1 is SNHLY and CDR2 FYNNEI. The complete variable domain, with remaining parts taken from reference TRBV2 and TRBJ2-4, reads EPEVTQTPSHQVTQMGQEVILRCVPISNHLYFYWYRQILGQKVEFLVSFYNNEISEKSEIFDDQFSVERPDGSNFTLKIRSTKLEDSAMYFCASSGGGGAVIQYFGAGTRLSVL.

This clone ranks as medium-sized in terms of frequency. The read gets to within 3 residues of the CDR3 end, and the germline J gene fills in the rest. The rearrangement links TRBV18 to TRBJ2-6; a weak D match, TRBD1 (6 bases). The V and J ends lost 1 base and 5 bases respectively, with 21 bases between them. This CDR3 has 19 residues. Germline assignment: CDR1 KGHSH and CDR2 LQKENI. The CDR3 loop is CASSPRESGAVRRANVLTF. Incomplete CDR3 DNA: TGTGCCAGCTCACCACGTGAATCAGGGGCTGTCAGGAGGGCCAACGTC.

Concerning this clone itself: The read comes to an end 3 residues before the CDR3 does, leaving the germline J gene to fill in the end. The J gene is TRBJ1-1, the V gene TRBV5-1, with a tentative D call TRBD1 (5 bases). Between the trimmed V and J ends, which lost 2 bases and 6 bases, there was a span of 14 bases. The CDR3 length is 14 residues. Germline CDR1 and CDR2: SGHRS and YFSETQ. The part of the CDR3 DNA that was read is TGCGCCAGCAGCTTCCAGGGAGGTTTGGCTGAA. This encodes CASSFQGGLAE. The CDR3 in full is CASSFQGGLAEAFF.

On this clone itself: The DNA ends 3 residues before the CDR3 does, and the rest of the CDR3 is filled in from the germline J gene. The chain combines TRBV6-2 or TRBV6-3 with TRBJ2-5; D is unclear. Germline assignment: CDR1 MNHEY and CDR2 SVGEGT. CDR3 length: 12 amino acids. V was clipped by 7 bases and J by 2 bases, with 8 bases between them. The DNA read from the CDR3 is TGTGCCAGCAAACACCTTCAAGAGACC. Translated, it gives CASKHLQET. The CDR3 reads in full as CASKHLQETQYF.

A word on this clone: The junction shows a germline mismatch at one end, possibly a read error. The CDR3 end lies 3 residues beyond the end of the read and is filled in from the germline J gene. This chain uses TRBV10-3 with TRBJ1-5; D is unresolved. CDR1 is ENHRY and CDR2 is SYGVKD in the germline V gene. CDR3 length: 12 residues. The CDR3 region is CATSPSEQPQHF. Partial CDR3 DNA: TGTGCCACCAGTCCCAGCGAGCAGCCC.

On this clone itself: The read gets to within 3 residues of the CDR3 end, and the germline J gene fills in the rest. V and J are TRBV30 and TRBJ2-1, with D uncertain. Trimming pared 1 base from V and 0 bases from J, leaving 4 bases between. Germline V gene lookup returns CDR1 GTSNPN and CDR2 SVGIG (reference sequence). The CDR3 extends over 13 amino acids. CDR3 DNA (partial): TGTGCCTGGAGTGGCGTCTCCTACAATGAG. The encoded protein is CAWSGVSYNE. The entire CDR3 sequence reads CAWSGVSYNEQFF.

As to this clone: Sequencing ends 3 residues short of the CDR3 end; the germline J gene provides the rest. The chain employs TRBV24-1 and TRBJ2-3; 7 nucleotides line up with TRBD1. V trimming: 2 bases; J trimming: 1 base; junction bases outside the gene matches: 5. This CDR3 contains 16 residues. Germline V lookup: CDR1 KGHDR, CDR2 SFDVKD. The chain's CDR3 is CATSDWGTEGTDTQYF. CDR3 bases read: TGTGCCACCAGTGATTGGGGGACAGAAGGCACAGATACG.

On this clone itself: The CDR3 end is not reached by the read, which stops 3 residues before it; the germline J gene fills it in. V and J are TRBV20-1 and TRBJ1-1; TRBD1 agrees at 7 bases. This CDR3 has 14 amino acids. With V trimmed by 1 base and J by 6 bases, 8 bases remained unmatched. Germline CDR1 DFQATT, CDR2 SNEGSKA (reference sequence). CDR3 bases read: TGCAGTGCTAGAGCTGCGGACAGGTTTTCTGAA. It specifies CSARAADRFSE. The full CDR3 is CSARAADRFSEAFF.

The sequenced part of the CDR3 DNA is TGTGCCAGCAGCTTATTGACAGATACCTACGAC. Amino acid sequence: CASSLLTDTYD. From start to end, the CDR3 is CASSLLTDTYDYTF. The gene calls are TRBV7-9 and TRBJ1-2; a weak D match, TRBD1 (5 bases). The read comes to an end 3 residues before the CDR3 does, leaving the germline J gene to fill in the end. Germline V CDR1 and CDR2: SEHNR, FQNEAQ (reference sequence). The CDR3 is 14 residues long. Variable domain in full (rest from reference TRBV7-9 and TRBJ1-2): DTGVSQNPRHKITKRGQNVTFRCDPISEHNRLYWYRQTLGQGPEFLTYFQNEAQLEKSRLLSDRFSAERPKGSFSTLEIQRTEQGDSAMYLCASSLLTDTYDYTFGSGTRLTVV.